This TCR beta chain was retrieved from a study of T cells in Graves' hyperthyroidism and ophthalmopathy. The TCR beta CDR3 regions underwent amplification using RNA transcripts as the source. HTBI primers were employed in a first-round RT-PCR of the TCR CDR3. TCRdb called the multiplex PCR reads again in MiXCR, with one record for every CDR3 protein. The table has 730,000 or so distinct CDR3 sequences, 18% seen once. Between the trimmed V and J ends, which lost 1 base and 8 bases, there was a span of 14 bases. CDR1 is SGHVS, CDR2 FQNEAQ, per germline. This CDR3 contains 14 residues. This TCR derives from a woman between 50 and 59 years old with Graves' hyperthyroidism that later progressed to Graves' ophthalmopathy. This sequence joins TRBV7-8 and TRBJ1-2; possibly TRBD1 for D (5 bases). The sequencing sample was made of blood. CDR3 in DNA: TGTGCCAGCAGCTTAGGGGGAGGGGCGCCCGGCTACACCTTC. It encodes CASSLGGGAPGYTF.